One sample yielded the 21 T cell receptor beta chains listed below, sequenced in a study of T-cell memory formation after mild COVID-19. From the 5' RACE reads, TCRdb called clonotypes with MiXCR, one entry per CDR3 protein. The sample comprises 560,000 or so distinct CDR3 sequences, roughly a sixth of which are singletons, and about 8.1% rests with the top ten. The sample comprised PBMCs or a T cell subset sorted from them (not recorded which). These TCRs come from an adult woman who had mild COVID-19 (a few samples of this study predate the infection). Cell type and time point are not known.

Only one count was recorded for this clonotype. V gene TRBV23-1 combines with J gene TRBJ1-5, with D maybe TRBD1 (6 bases). TRBV23-1 carries the ORF label, with uncertain function. This CDR3 has 19 residues. Trimming took 8 bases from V and 0 from J, leaving 26 bases between them. CDR3 DNA sequence: TGCGCCAGCGGACCCGGGGGCAGGGCACTTATGATTAGCAATCAGCCCCAGCATTTT. It codes for CASGPGGRALMISNQPQHF.

This chain joins TRBV4-2 and TRBJ2-1; 7 bases are a match to TRBD2. V shed 4 bases, J shed 5 bases, and the junction held 8 bases outside the gene matches. The CDR3 totals 15 residues. Germline V gene data show CDR1 as LGHNA and CDR2 as YNFKEQ. In nucleotides, the CDR3 is TGTGCCAGCAGCCGCCAACTAGCGACAAACAATGAGCAGTTCTTC. Translation gives CASSRQLATNNEQFF.

This clonotype was found a few times. The gene calls are TRBV5-6 and TRBJ1-2; no firm D call. The CDR3 runs to 15 residues. The V end lost 0 bases, the J end lost 8 bases, and 17 bases lay between the germline ends. Germline V CDR1 and CDR2: SGHDT, YYEEEE. This CDR3 reads CASSLVFRGEGGYTF. CDR3 DNA sequence: TGTGCCAGCAGCTTGGTCTTCCGGGGAGAAGGGGGCTACACCTTC.

The rearrangement links TRBV11-2 to TRBJ2-7, with D hard to call. The CDR3 extends over 12 amino acids. Between the trimmed V and J ends, which lost 3 bases and 6 bases, there was a span of 9 bases. The germline V gene has CDR1 SGHAT and CDR2 FQNNGV. CDR3 region: CASSFSGREQYF. The CDR3 DNA reads TGTGCCAGCAGCTTTTCAGGACGCGAGCAGTACTTC.

This clonotype was observed a handful of times. V is TRBV27 and J is TRBJ2-3; 13 nucleotides line up with TRBD2. Germline V gene sequence: CDR1 MNHEY, CDR2 SMNVEV (reference sequence). The CDR3 has 17 residues. V trimming: 5 bases; J trimming: 4 bases; junction bases outside the gene matches: 9. The CDR3 DNA follows: TGTGCCAGCAGTCTCCAGGGACTAGCGGGAAGACCAGATACGCAGTATTTT. Translation gives CASSLQGLAGRPDTQYF.

The CDR3 region is CASSDQSFSGNTIYF. The CDR3, as DNA: TGTGCCAGCAGCGATCAAAGTTTCTCTGGAAACACCATATATTTT. The chain is built from TRBV5-6 and TRBJ1-3; unclear D gene. Germline assignment: CDR1 SGHDT and CDR2 YYEEEE. V was pared by 4 bases and J by 0 bases, with 11 bases between. The CDR3 runs 15 residues.

This sequence joins TRBV3-1 and TRBJ2-3; 12 bases map to TRBD1. V trimming: 3 bases; J trimming: 6 bases; junction bases outside the gene matches: 7. The CDR3 has 16 amino acids. Germline CDR1 and CDR2: LGHDT and YNNKEL (reference sequence). CDR3 amino acids: CASSHAGTGGPDTQYF. CDR3 coding DNA: TGTGCCAGCAGCCATGCCGGGACAGGGGGCCCCGATACGCAGTATTTT.

Only a few counts were recorded for this clonotype. The chain employs TRBV15 and TRBJ1-2, with unresolved D. Trimming removed 5 bases at V and 3 bases at J, with 16 bases between. The germline CDR1 and CDR2 sequences are LNHNV and YYDKDF (reference sequence). This CDR3 comprises 15 residues. In DNA form, the CDR3 reads TGTGCCACCAGCCCCGGCAGGCCGCATGACTATGGCTACACCTTC. Translating gives CATSPGRPHDYGYTF.

This chain links TRBV5-1 with TRBJ1-5; D remains unclear. The germline V gene encodes CDR1 SGHRS and CDR2 YFSETQ. The CDR3 consists of 14 residues. Trimming shortened V by 4 bases and J by 6 bases, and 14 bases separated the two germline ends. The CDR3 region is CASSLEGPGQPQHF. The CDR3 DNA reads TGCGCCAGCAGCCTTGAAGGCCCCGGTCAGCCCCAGCATTTT.

This clonotype was recorded a few times. The CDR3: CASSLDLGGRPGTEAFF. Here the CDR3 DNA reads TGTGCCAGCAGCTTAGATTTGGGGGGGCGGCCGGGCACTGAAGCTTTCTTT. The V gene is TRBV11-2, the J gene TRBJ1-1; a possible D gene is TRBD1 (6 bases). This CDR3 region has 17 residues. Trimming left V 0 bases short and J 4 bases short, with 18 bases between. Germline loops: CDR1 SGHAT, CDR2 FQNNGV.

In this sample, this clonotype turned up a few times. V usage is TRBV24-1 and J usage is TRBJ2-5; 9 positions agree with TRBD1. The CDR3 consists of 14 residues. V lost 4 bases and J lost 3; bases outside the gene matches: 2. Germline CDR1 KGHDR, CDR2 SFDVKD. The CDR3 region is CATSEWTGEETQYF. CDR3 bases: TGTGCCACCAGTGAGTGGACAGGGGAAGAGACCCAGTACTTC.

This chain uses TRBV11-2 with TRBJ2-3; weak D call: TRBD2 (6 bases). Germline V gene sequence: CDR1 SGHAT, CDR2 FQNNGV. The CDR3 contains 18 residues. The V end lost 0 bases, the J end lost 3 bases, and 19 bases lay between the germline ends. In DNA, the CDR3 is TGTGCCAGCAGCTTAGATTTCTTCGGGGGAGAGAAGACAGATACGCAGTATTTT. This translates into CASSLDFFGGEKTDTQYF.

This rearrangement joins TRBV11-2 to TRBJ2-7; 12 nucleotides match TRBD1. J lost 6 bases, V lost 0 bases, and 9 bases had no gene match. CDR1 and CDR2 from the germline V gene are SGHAT and FQNNGV. CDR3 size: 17 residues. The CDR3 loop is CASSLDTWGQGAGEQYF. The CDR3 nucleotides are TGTGCCAGCAGCTTAGATACTTGGGGACAGGGGGCTGGCGAGCAGTACTTC.

This clonotype was seen at least ten times. The V call is TRBV7-3, the J call TRBJ2-3; D call uncertain. Trimming removed 2 bases from V and 5 bases from J, with 8 bases in between. This CDR3 has 13 amino acids. CDR1 and CDR2 (germline): SGHTA, FQGTGA. For the CDR3, the DNA is TGTGCCAGCAGCTTATCTTCAGTAGATACGCAGTATTTT. It specifies CASSLSSVDTQYF.

This clonotype occurred a few times. J is TRBJ1-6 and V is TRBV20-1, with a possible D match to TRBD1 (5 bases). The CDR3 covers 18 residues. The V end was cut by 1 base, the J end by 7 bases, with 23 bases between. Germline values: CDR1 DFQATT, CDR2 SNEGSKA (reference sequence). The CDR3 here is CSARAGGTSDVRNSPLHF. In DNA, the CDR3 is TGCAGTGCTAGAGCGGGGGGAACCTCAGATGTACGAAATTCACCCCTCCACTTT.

In this sample, this clonotype turned up a few times. The J gene is TRBJ2-7, the V gene TRBV7-2; 13 bases match TRBD2. V gave up 5 bases and J gave up 5 bases; unmatched junction bases: 6. The CDR3 is made up of 15 amino acids. Germline assignment: CDR1 SGHTA and CDR2 FQGNSA. Here the CDR3 DNA reads TGTGCCAGCAGCGTACTAGCGGGAGGGGTTAACGAGCAGTACTTC. It translates to CASSVLAGGVNEQYF. Filled out from reference TRBV7-2 and TRBJ2-7, the complete variable domain reads GAGVSQSPSNKVTEKGKDVELRCDPISGHTALYWYRQSLGQGLEFLIYFQGNSAPDKSGLPSDRFSAERTGGSVSTLTIQRTQQEDSAVYLCASSVLAGGVNEQYFGPGTRLTVT.

This clonotype appeared a few times. The rearrangement uses TRBV3-1 and TRBJ2-7, with 8 bases fitting TRBD1. Germline CDR1 is LGHDT and CDR2 is YNNKEL (reference sequence). V gave up 1 base and J gave up 4 bases; unmatched junction bases: 6. The CDR3 has 15 residues. As DNA, the CDR3 is TGTGCCAGCAGCCAAGGGCCAGGGGGCTTGTACGAGCAGTACTTC. As protein: CASSQGPGGLYEQYF.

This clonotype was detected only a few times. The rearrangement links TRBV6-6 to TRBJ2-7; D ambiguous. Germline CDR1 reads MNHNY; CDR2 reads SVGAGI (reference sequence). CDR3 length equals 14 residues. Trimming stripped 4 bases from V and 0 bases from J, with 10 bases between. CDR3 bases: TGTGCCAGCAGTTTTACTGTAGCCTCCTACGAGCAGTACTTC. This sequence encodes CASSFTVASYEQYF.

Only a few counts were recorded for this clonotype. V is TRBV15 and J is TRBJ1-5; no definite D call. CDR3 size: 15 residues. Germline V lookup: CDR1 LNHNV, CDR2 YYDKDF (reference sequence). V was pared by 5 bases and J by 7 bases, with 18 bases between. CDR3 residues: CATSPGGGGWQPQHF. DNA of the CDR3: TGTGCCACCAGCCCCGGAGGAGGCGGTTGGCAGCCCCAGCATTTT.

The chain joins TRBV12-3 or TRBV12-4 to TRBJ1-1; tentative D call: TRBD1 (5 bases). The CDR3 covers 14 residues. V was shortened by 3 bases and J by 6 bases, with 14 bases between the two germline ends. CDR3: CASSFRGVGAEAFF. The CDR3 bases are TGTGCCAGCAGTTTCCGGGGCGTAGGCGCTGAAGCTTTCTTT.

This clonotype was counted between two and nine times. V gene TRBV25-1 combines with J gene TRBJ1-2; TRBD1 might be the D (5 bases). The CDR3 totals 15 residues. The germline gives CDR1 MGHDK, CDR2 SYGVNS. V lost 4 bases and J 8 bases, leaving 20 bases between the germline ends. CDR3 DNA sequence: TGTGCCAGCAGTGCCTCCGGGACGGGGAAGGGAGGCTACACCTTC. Translating it yields CASSASGTGKGGYTF.